What follows are 30 T cell receptor beta chains derived from one specimen sequenced in a study of tumor-infiltrating lymphocytes in localized non-small cell lung cancer. Produced via immunoSEQ multiplex PCR; TCRdb's table is partial and in-frame only. The table lists approximately 13,000 clones, approximately 68% of them singletons. Sample: lung tumor tissue. All receptors come from a human donor with non-small cell lung cancer.

This chain uses TRBV9 with TRBJ1-2; 9 bases are shared with TRBD1. The CDR3 runs 13 residues. Germline V lookup: CDR1 SGDLS, CDR2 YYNGEE. V lost 4 bases, J lost 5 bases, and 3 bases stayed unmatched. The CDR3 DNA reads TGTGCCAGCAGCAGGACAGGGGATTATGGCTACACCTTC. Amino acids: CASSRTGDYGYTF.

Relative to its sample, this clone is medium-sized. The rearrangement uses TRBV7-8 and TRBJ1-5; no clear D. The V gene lost 5 bases and the J gene lost 0 bases, with 11 bases spanning the gap. Germline V CDR1 and CDR2: SGHVS, FQNEAQ. This CDR3 is 15 amino acids long. The CDR3, as DNA: TGTGCCAGCAGCCCCGTTGGTAATAGCAATCAGCCCCAGCATTTT. Translated, it gives CASSPVGNSNQPQHF. Combining the CDR3 with reference TRBV7-8 and TRBJ1-5 gives the whole variable domain GAGVSQSPRYKVAKRGQDVALRCDPISGHVSLFWYQQALGQGPEFLTYFQNEAQLDKSGLPSDRFFAERPEGSVSTLKIQRTQQEDSAVYLCASSPVGNSNQPQHFGDGTRLSIL.

This clone was counted a few times. This chain joins TRBV19 and TRBJ1-3, with TRBD1 as a possible D gene (5 bases). Germline V gene data show CDR1 as LNHDA and CDR2 as SQIVND (reference sequence). V was shortened by 2 bases and J by 0 bases, with 14 bases between the two germline ends. The CDR3 sequence is 17 residues long. The CDR3 region has the DNA TGTGCCAGTAGTATAATAGGGACCGCAAGCTCTGGAAACACCATATATTTT. It translates to CASSIIGTASSGNTIYF.

This CDR3 reads CASSLDVGQGHYGYTF. In DNA, the CDR3 is TGTGCCAGCAGTTTAGATGTGGGACAGGGGCACTATGGCTACACCTTC. The rearrangement links TRBV27 to TRBJ1-2; the match to TRBD1 covers 10 bases. The V gene end was trimmed by 2 bases and the J gene end by 3 bases; junction bases not matched to a gene: 6. Germline assignment: CDR1 MNHEY and CDR2 SMNVEV (reference sequence). This CDR3 is 16 amino acids long.

This clone has more than one count but fewer than ten. The rearrangement joins TRBV30 to TRBJ2-6; 9 nucleotides match TRBD1. The ends lost 7 bases at V and 2 bases at J; junction bases unmatched: 6. This CDR3 spans 15 amino acids. From germline, CDR1 is GTSNPN and CDR2 SVGIG (reference sequence). The CDR3 nucleotides are TGTGCCTCCCGGGACAGGGAGACTGGGGCCAACGTCCTGACTTTC. Residues: CASRDRETGANVLTF.

This chain links TRBV6-5 with TRBJ2-2; D call uncertain. Trimming took off 1 base at V and 6 bases at J, with 12 bases between the two ends. This CDR3 has 15 residues. CDR1 is MNHEY, CDR2 SVGAGI, per germline. The CDR3 loop reads CASSYWARSAGELFF. CDR3 bases: TGTGCCAGCAGTTACTGGGCCAGGAGTGCCGGGGAGCTGTTTTTT.

This clone was seen only once. The genes are TRBV5-5 and TRBJ1-3; D not certain. Germline-derived CDR1 and CDR2 are SGHKS and YYEKEE (reference sequence). The germline V and J ends were trimmed by 4 bases and 2 bases, with 10 bases remaining between them. The CDR3 covers 14 residues. DNA for the CDR3: TGTGCCAGCAGCCCCCAGTTTACTGGAAACACCATATATTTT. Amino acid sequence: CASSPQFTGNTIYF.

This clone was seen once. The rearrangement uses TRBV9 and TRBJ2-5; a weak D match, TRBD1 (7 bases). CDR1 and CDR2 from the germline V gene are SGDLS and YYNGEE. Trimming cost V 0 bases and J 5 bases, with 17 bases left between them. CDR3 length equals 16 residues. The CDR3 DNA reads as TGTGCCAGCAGCGTAGCAGGGGGGACGGTGAGGGAGACCCAGTACTTC. Translated: CASSVAGGTVRETQYF.

This clone was detected a few times. This chain connects TRBV28 to TRBJ2-4; 13 nucleotides align to TRBD2. Trimming took 7 bases from V and 0 from J; bases not matched to a gene: 15. This CDR3 spans 20 amino acids. Germline V gene lookup returns CDR1 MDHEN and CDR2 SYDVKM. In DNA form, the CDR3 reads TGTGCCAGCATCCCGCTTCCTGGGACTAGCGGGGCCCTAGCCAAAAACATTCAGTACTTC. This sequence encodes CASIPLPGTSGALAKNIQYF.

The gene calls are TRBV11-3 and TRBJ2-1, with 8 bases aligning to TRBD2. From germline, CDR1 is SGHNT and CDR2 YENEEA. The CDR3 loop spans 15 amino acids. The ends lost 1 base at V and 6 bases at J; junction bases unmatched: 5. CDR3 DNA sequence: TGTGCCAGCAGCTTAGCTAGCGGGTTCGGCAATGAGCAGTTCTTC. Translated: CASSLASGFGNEQFF.

The chain joins TRBV29-1 to TRBJ2-1; the match to TRBD2 covers 13 bases. Germline CDR1 is SQVTM and CDR2 is ANQGSEA. Trimming cost V 4 bases and J 6 bases; bases outside gene matches: 6. The length of the CDR3 is 15 residues. The CDR3 nucleotides are TGCAGCGTTGGACTAGCGGGAGGCTCGGGCAATGAGCAGTTCTTC. It specifies CSVGLAGGSGNEQFF.

The chain uses TRBV2 and TRBJ2-5; 10 bases match TRBD1. Germline-derived CDR1 and CDR2 are SNHLY and FYNNEI. The CDR3 is made up of 18 amino acids. J was trimmed by 6 bases and V by 6 bases; bases with no gene match: 19. The DNA of the CDR3 is TGTGCCAGCAGAAGAAGTTTAACCGGGACAGGGGTTGTGAAGACCCAGTACTTC. It translates to CASRRSLTGTGVVKTQYF. The variable domain in full, completed from reference TRBV2 and TRBJ2-5, reads EPEVTQTPSHQVTQMGQEVILRCVPISNHLYFYWYRQILGQKVEFLVSFYNNEISEKSEIFDDQFSVERPDGSNFTLKIRSTKLEDSAMYFCASRRSLTGTGVVKTQYFGPGTRLLVL.

This clone has only a few counts. The chain is built from TRBV9 and TRBJ2-1; TRBD2 agrees at 8 bases. The length of the CDR3 is 15 residues. Per the germline V gene, CDR1 is SGDLS and CDR2 is YYNGEE. V lost 0 bases to trimming and J lost 4 bases; unmatched junction nucleotides: 3. The CDR3: CASSVAAGEYNEQFF. CDR3 coding DNA: TGTGCCAGCAGCGTAGCAGCGGGAGAGTACAATGAGCAGTTCTTC.

The rearrangement links TRBV19 to TRBJ1-1; a weak D match, TRBD1 (5 bases). Trimming took 0 bases from V and 6 from J, leaving 17 bases between them. From germline, CDR1 is LNHDA and CDR2 SQIVND (reference sequence). The CDR3 runs 16 residues. The DNA for the CDR3 is TGTGCCAGTAGTATAGATGGGGCGGGCACGTTGGCTGAAGCTTTCTTT. This gives the protein CASSIDGAGTLAEAFF.

The J gene is TRBJ1-4, the V gene TRBV10-3; D call uncertain. This CDR3 contains 12 residues. Germline CDR1 ENHRY, CDR2 SYGVKD. The ends were cut back, 4 bases at V and 7 bases at J, with 7 bases in the middle. For the CDR3, the DNA is TGTGCCATCAGTGCTCTAGGTGAAAAACTGTTTTTT. Its translation is CAISALGEKLFF.

This clone appeared a few times. V gene TRBV27 combines with J gene TRBJ2-7, with D maybe TRBD2 (6 bases). The CDR3 has 13 amino acids. The V gene lost 7 bases and the J gene lost 6 bases, with 16 bases spanning the gap. CDR1 and CDR2 from the germline V gene are MNHEY and SMNVEV (reference sequence). CDR3 in amino acids: CASMPGGAGEQYF. Written as DNA, the CDR3 is TGTGCCAGCATGCCCGGAGGGGCGGGCGAGCAGTACTTC.

The chain joins TRBV11-2 to TRBJ2-5; TRBD1 matches 9 bases. CDR3 size: 15 residues. V trimming: 5 bases; J trimming: 0 bases; junction bases outside the gene matches: 4. Per germline, CDR1 SGHAT and CDR2 FQNNGV. The CDR3 DNA is TGTGCCAGCAGCGCCGGGACAGGGAACCAAGAGACCCAGTACTTC. This gives the protein CASSAGTGNQETQYF.

The chain carries TRBV6-6 and TRBJ1-5; no firm D call. The CDR3 covers 13 residues. CDR1 and CDR2 from the germline V gene are MNHNY and SVGAGI (reference sequence). Trimming stripped 7 bases from V and 4 bases from J, with 11 bases between. The CDR3 region is CASTRTQNQPQHF. The CDR3 bases are TGTGCCAGCACTAGGACGCAAAATCAGCCCCAGCATTTT.

In its sample, this clone was seen once. Because it lacks the conserved phenylalanine or tryptophan at the end, this CDR3 is likely a read error. The V gene is TRBV15, the J gene TRBJ2-7; D remains ambiguous. From germline, CDR1 is LNHNV and CDR2 YYDKDF (reference sequence). V was shortened by 3 bases and J by 3 bases, with 3 bases between the two germline ends. CDR3 size: 11 residues. The CDR3 is CATSRGYEQYL. The CDR3 DNA is TGTGCCACCAGCAGGGGCTACGAGCAGTACCTC.

The V and J genes are TRBV4-3 and TRBJ2-3; 13 bases agree with TRBD2. CDR1 is LGHNA and CDR2 is YSLEER in the germline V gene. The CDR3 consists of 19 residues. V lost 0 bases and J lost 4; bases outside the gene matches: 10. This chain's CDR3 is CASSQETSGGAGWADTQYF. The CDR3 DNA reads as TGCGCCAGCAGCCAAGAAACTAGCGGGGGGGCTGGGTGGGCAGATACGCAGTATTTT.

This clone is deemed large (0.1 to 1%). V gene TRBV4-3 combines with J gene TRBJ2-1; 11 nucleotides align to TRBD2. After removal of 1 base from V and 4 bases from J, the junction contained 3 bases not matched to a gene. CDR1 LGHNA and CDR2 YSLEER come from the germline V gene. The CDR3 has 16 amino acids. DNA for the CDR3: TGCGCCAGCAGCCAAGGGCTAGCGGGGGGTTACAATGAGCAGTTCTTC. Protein: CASSQGLAGGYNEQFF.

The V call is TRBV27, the J call TRBJ1-2; D is ambiguous. Trimming stripped 6 bases from V and 3 bases from J, with 11 bases between. The CDR3 totals 13 residues. Germline V CDR1 and CDR2: MNHEY, SMNVEV (reference sequence). CDR3 region: CASRRRTDYGYTF. CDR3 nucleotide sequence: TGTGCCAGCAGGCGCAGGACGGACTATGGCTACACCTTC.

The chain links TRBV10-3 to TRBJ2-5; D tentatively fits TRBD1 or TRBD2 (5 bases each). The V gene lost 6 bases and the J gene lost 3 bases, with 8 bases spanning the gap. Per the germline V gene, CDR1 is ENHRY and CDR2 is SYGVKD. The CDR3 has 12 residues. CDR3 sequence reads: CAIRGTEETQYF. The CDR3 nucleotides are TGTGCCATCAGGGGGACGGAAGAGACCCAGTACTTC.

The count of this clone is one. The V and J genes are TRBV18 and TRBJ2-3; 13 bases are shared with TRBD2. V lost 2 bases, J lost 4 bases, and 0 bases stayed unmatched. This CDR3 is built from 15 residues. The V gene's germline CDR1 is KGHSH and CDR2 LQKENI. CDR3 nucleotide sequence: TGTGCCAGCTCACCAACTAGCGGGAGGGCAGATACGCAGTATTTT. It codes for CASSPTSGRADTQYF.

This clone was detected only a few times. The rearrangement uses TRBV18 and TRBJ2-3; 8 nucleotides align to TRBD1. V was pared by 3 bases and J by 0 bases, with 2 bases of the junction left unmatched. The length of the CDR3 is 15 residues. CDR1 and CDR2 from the germline V gene are KGHSH and LQKENI. CDR3 sequence (DNA): TGTGCCAGCTCACCCGGACAGGGAAGCACAGATACGCAGTATTTT. Residues: CASSPGQGSTDTQYF.

The chain recombines TRBV4-1 with TRBJ1-4, with TRBD1 as a possible D gene (5 bases). In germline, CDR1 is MGHRA, CDR2 YSYEKL. The CDR3 is 15 residues long. Trimming stripped 0 bases from V and 4 bases from J, with 9 bases between. In DNA form, the CDR3 reads TGCGCCAGCAGCCAAGAGGGACGAAGTAATGAAAAACTGTTTTTT. This gives the protein CASSQEGRSNEKLFF.

The V and J genes are TRBV5-6 and TRBJ2-5; 12 bases line up with TRBD2. The CDR3 covers 15 residues. CDR1 and CDR2 from the germline V gene are SGHDT and YYEEEE. V shed 2 bases and J 7 bases; nucleotides not matched to a gene: 6. The CDR3, as DNA: TGTGCCAGCAGCTTACTAGCGGGAGGTAGTCCGACCCAGTACTTC. It encodes CASSLLAGGSPTQYF.

J is TRBJ2-1 and V is TRBV6-1, with TRBD1 matching over 8 bases. J gave up 9 bases and V 5 bases, and 3 bases lay outside the gene matches. The CDR3 spans 12 residues. CDR1 is MNHNS, CDR2 SASEGT, per germline. This chain's CDR3 is CASSTTGGEQFF. The CDR3 DNA is TGTGCCAGCAGTACTACAGGGGGTGAGCAGTTCTTC.

As regards this clone: The missing conserved phenylalanine or tryptophan at the end of this CDR3 makes a read error likely. Because the CDR3's place on the DNA is in doubt, the DNA is left out and the CDR3 is given as listed by TCRdb. Here the CDR3 reads CAISESGQAL. The chain has TRBV10-3 and TRBJ1-3; no check of the table's D call, TRBD1, against the DNA was made. Both ends counted, the CDR3 spans 10 residues. CDR1 is ENHRY and CDR2 is SYGVKD in the germline V gene.

This clone was counted a single time. The chain links TRBV29-1 to TRBJ2-3; D gene ambiguous. Germline assignment: CDR1 SQVTM and CDR2 ANQGSEA. Trimming stripped 4 bases from V and 4 bases from J, with 6 bases between. This CDR3 has 11 residues. The DNA of the CDR3 is TGCAGCGTTGCCGGGTCAGATACGCAGTATTTT. It codes for CSVAGSDTQYF.